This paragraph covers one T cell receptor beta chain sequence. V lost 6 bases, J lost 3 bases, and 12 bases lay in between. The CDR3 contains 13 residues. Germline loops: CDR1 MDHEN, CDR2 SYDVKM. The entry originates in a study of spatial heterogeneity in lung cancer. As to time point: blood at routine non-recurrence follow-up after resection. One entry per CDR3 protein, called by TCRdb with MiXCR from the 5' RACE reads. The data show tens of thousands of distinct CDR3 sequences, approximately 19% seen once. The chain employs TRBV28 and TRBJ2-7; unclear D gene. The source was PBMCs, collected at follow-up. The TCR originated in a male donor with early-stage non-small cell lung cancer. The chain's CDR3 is CASSPSPDYEQYF. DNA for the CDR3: TGTGCCAGCAGCCCTTCACCTGACTACGAGCAGTACTTC.